This paragraph reports one T cell receptor beta chain. What it recognizes is unknown. A multiplex PCR was run with 60 Vbeta primers and 13 Jbeta primers. Method: immunoSEQ multiplex PCR; TCRdb's copy keeps in-frame clones and lacks some. The table records 85,000 to 130,000 clones, 75% of them present only once. The junction had 7 bases not matched to a gene; V was cut back by 6 bases and J by 6 bases. The V gene's germline CDR1 is MNHEY and CDR2 SVGAGI. CDR3 size: 15 residues. This record comes from a study of cytomegalovirus exposure and HLA in healthy donors. Whole-study context: Around 80 million unique TCRs from HLA-typed donors were held in an early data release. Regarding the study as a whole: In a later analysis, donors in an Asian-associated ancestry cluster reportedly had fewer N-insertions in productive TCRs than the cohort mean.

Sample: PBMCs. This sequence was found in a male donor in good health and CMV-seropositive. This chain joins TRBV6-5 and TRBJ2-3; 12 bases map to TRBD2. The CDR3 spells CASRLAGGRIDTQYF. The CDR3 region has the DNA TGTGCCAGCAGACTAGCGGGAGGCAGAATCGATACGCAGTATTTT.